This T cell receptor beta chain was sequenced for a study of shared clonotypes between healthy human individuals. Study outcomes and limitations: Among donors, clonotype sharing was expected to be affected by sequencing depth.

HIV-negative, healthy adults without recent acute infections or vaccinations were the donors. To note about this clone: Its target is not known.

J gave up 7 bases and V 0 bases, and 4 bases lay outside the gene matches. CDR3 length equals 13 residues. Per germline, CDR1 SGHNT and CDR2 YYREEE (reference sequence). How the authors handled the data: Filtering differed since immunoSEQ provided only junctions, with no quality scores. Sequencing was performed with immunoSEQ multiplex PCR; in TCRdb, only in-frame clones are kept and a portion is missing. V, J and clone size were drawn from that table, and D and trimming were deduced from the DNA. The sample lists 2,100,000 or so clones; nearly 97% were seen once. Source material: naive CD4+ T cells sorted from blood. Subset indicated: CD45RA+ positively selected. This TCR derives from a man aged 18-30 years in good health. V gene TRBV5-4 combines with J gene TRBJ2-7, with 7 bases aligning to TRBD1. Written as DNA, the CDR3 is TGTGCCAGCAGCTTGGAGCGACAGGGTGAGCAGTACTTC. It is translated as CASSLERQGEQYF.